This T cell receptor (beta chain) was profiled in a study of cytomegalovirus exposure and HLA in healthy donors (dated by TCRdb to the late 2010s). Broadly, across the study: According to an earlier analysis of several hundred of the donors, 150 million to 200 million T cells yielded 90 million to 140 million unique TCR beta sequences and about 300 Gb of sequence data. Approximately 300 gigabases of sequencing data and around 80 million unique TCR sequences made up an early release that covered several hundred HLA-typed donors. Of the roughly 390 genotyped donors, less than 90% were placed in the genetic ancestry cluster associated with self-reported Caucasian donors. The aim of the study was to test whether cataloging public T cell receptors could identify signatures of past pathogen exposure. The T cell repertoires of 670 or so subjects were profiled by immunosequencing and related to cytomegalovirus serostatus. Along with the approximately 670-subject first cohort, a separate validation cohort of over a hundred different subjects was used. To predict cytomegalovirus infection status, the study combined high-throughput TCR immunosequencing, statistical association of individual TCRs with disease status, and machine learning. In a later analysis, previously published TCR beta repertoires from 600 to 850 donors were re-analyzed and high-resolution HLA genotyping was added so that TCR occurrence patterns could be studied. Rather than drawing on any new phenotypic data, the later analysis identified candidate immune exposures from TCR beta sequences and the way those sequences occurred across donors. An earlier analysis of more than 450 of the donors used high-throughput TCR beta sequencing to judge whether each TCR beta V gene segment behaved as functional or pseudogenic. Donor age, sex, ethnicity and CMV serostatus were collected together with the repertoire data. In a later genetic analysis, genome-wide SNP genotypes for about 65% of the roughly 670 donors were used, and that subset was treated as a discovery cohort. All discovery cohort repertoires had been generated using a single sequencing platform. HLA typing covered class I and class II loci at four-digit resolution. Typing coverage varied by locus: roughly 620-630 donors for A, B, C, DRB1 and DQB1; 522 for DQA1; around 570 for DPA1; some 470 for DPB1. Roughly five DR-DQ haplotypes were treated as single units for association and clustering because of strong linkage in the cohort. On average, about 240,000 unique TCR beta nucleotide sequences were sequenced per donor among 350 to 400 genotyped donors of the cohort, with approximately 18% of those sequences being non-productive.

As for this clone: Its target antigen remains unknown. The sample holds no much larger clone one base away, and base qualities are not on file.

The paper as a whole reports these results and caveats: The classifier was reported to diagnose cytomegalovirus status with high specificity and sensitivity in both the original and validation cohorts. A later genetic analysis reported fewer N-insertions in productive TCRs among donors in an Asian-associated ancestry cluster than the roughly 700-donor mean. A further reported finding was that TCR beta sequences accurately predicted the HLA-A and HLA-B alleles for most subjects in the first cohort. Correlated functional status among segregating V segments might be attributable to linkage disequilibrium, but an unknown experimental factor could not be ruled out. A later analysis found that most CMV-associated TCR beta chains appeared HLA-restricted, with HLA associations seemingly driven largely by CMV exposure. HLA typing was unavailable for some donors at each locus, so association tests used only the typed subset. The 87-base-pair reads could not distinguish some IMGT-functional V segments, including TRBV6-2 and TRBV6-3, so those segments were excluded. Strong co-occurrence of HLA alleles, especially DR and DQ, made assigning TCR associations to individual alleles difficult. Because counts were too low, roughly 17 rarely observed V segments, including chromosome 9 orphons, were left out of the earlier analysis of 587 of the donors. According to a later analysis, TCR association rates differed among HLA loci, with DRB1 alleles showing the most associated TCRs and HLA-C alleles showing the fewest. Broadly in line with IMGT annotations, most TCR beta V segments showed up in productive rearrangements about 90% or about 30% of the time in an earlier analysis of 450 to 750 of the donors. According to the authors, the approach could potentially be generalized to other disease states and immunological phenotypes. The study listed 150 to 200 TCR beta chains as associated with cytomegalovirus. CMV serostatus was the only immune exposure information available for the cohort. Roughly uniform sequencing depth across donors was assumed in presence/absence analyses, although this assumption may not hold. A later genetic analysis associated a missense DCLRE1C variant with V-gene and J-gene trimming of TCR beta chains, and an independent cohort replicated the association. Most TCR sequences were observed very rarely across donors, whereas some public TCRs were present in many individuals. In a later analysis, several top co-occurrence clusters were reported to appear linked to parvovirus B19, influenza, CMV and Epstein-Barr virus. A cluster of highly shared sequence variants was judged likely to be a technical artifact of the sequencing pipeline. Compared with equally common non-associated chains, HLA-associated TCR beta chains in a later analysis were more clonally expanded and had lower generation probabilities. In a later analysis, some 18,000 TCR beta sequences were associated with specific HLA alleles at a false discovery rate of 0.05. A few of the identified cytomegalovirus-associated TCR beta chains were confirmed in vitro to be specific for cytomegalovirus antigens. The cohort was sequenced for TCR beta chains only, and without alpha or paired-chain data the features that could be detected were limited.

Preparation of the library involved the immunoSEQ multiplex PCR assay. For the multiplex PCR, a mixture combining 60 forward primers for TCR Vbeta segments and 13 reverse primers for TCR Jbeta segments was used. Amplification of the CDR3 region of rearranged TCR beta genes was performed with a multiplex PCR assay on genomic DNA. The amplified TCR beta libraries were sequenced on the Illumina HiSeq System as 87-base-pair reads. The original methods were these. A later analysis counted about 80 million unique TCR beta chains across the 666 repertoires, and some 11 million of these chains were shared by at least two donors. To remove PCR and sequencing errors, raw reads were error-corrected and collapsed into unique sequences using a nearest-neighbor algorithm that merged closely related sequences. CDR3 sequences were aligned to IMGT reference sequences to assign V, D and J gene segments. For a sequence to be retained, a match of at least six nucleotides to both a V gene segment and a J gene segment was required. A rearrangement was called productive if the CDR3 had no stop codons and remained in frame with V and J, and every other rearrangement was called non-productive. CDR3 was defined by IMGT convention, running from the second conserved V-encoded cysteine to the conserved J-encoded phenylalanine. In an earlier analysis of 500 to 650 of the donors, sequences lacking an unambiguous match to a single V gene segment were excluded. An earlier analysis of a few hundred of the donors classified V segments as functional when productive rearrangements were above 56.7% and as segregating when the standard deviation between donors was above 5%. To diagnose cytomegalovirus status from the catalog of TCR beta chain sequences, a statistical classification framework was built. A later analysis assigned V and J genes by comparing TCR nucleotide sequences with IMGT/GENE-DB human TR gene sequences. In a later analysis, CDR3 sequences and most-parsimonious VDJ recombination scenarios were assigned using the TCRdist pipeline. In a later analysis, each TCR beta chain was defined by its CDR3 amino acid sequence together with its V-gene family, and reads lacking a unique V-gene family were excluded. In a later analysis, several hundred highly shared, low-generation-probability nucleotide sequences were removed to address suspected cross-contamination and a sequencing artifact. For each public chain, a later analysis derived a clonal expansion index from normalized ranks of inferred template counts within each repertoire. A later analysis computed generation probabilities with a VDJ recombination model fitted to out-of-frame rearrangements, and checked the results against IGoR. A later analysis scored TCR-TCR, TCR-HLA and TCR-CMV co-occurrence with hypergeometric tests, applying a repertoire-size bias correction to TCR pairs. False discovery rates were estimated in a later analysis by permuting HLA or CMV assignments 20 times. In a later analysis, co-occurring TCRs were grouped with DBSCAN, and TCRdist sequence similarity was added when clustering was performed within HLA-allele-positive subsets. Repertoires with fewer than 30,000 or more than 120,000 public chains, plus five repertoires with anomalous nucleotide sharing, were excluded from co-occurrence clustering. Sourced from immuneACCESS, this table was stored by TCRdb with only in-frame sequences that have V and J called. A share of the clones is absent; for the studies checked, an unresolved V gene accounts for under half, and the remainder has no known explanation. V and J calls and clone size come straight from that table; D and trimming were deduced from the DNA. Across this sample there are fewer than 65,000 clones, with about 82% seen only once. The top ten hold about 1.4% of the sample.

The cohort was made up of approximately 670 healthy bone marrow donors. At the time of sampling, every cohort member was nominally healthy, though immune exposures that went unrecorded were likely present. The donor tested CMV seronegative, placing the donor among the approximately 400 seronegative members of the cohort. Each donor provided a peripheral blood sample, and peripheral blood mononuclear cells were used for TCR beta sequencing. Genomic DNA was extracted from the blood cell samples with the Qiagen DNeasy Blood Extraction Kit. Its CDR3 holds 17 amino acids, cysteine through phenylalanine. The read is trimmed to its CDR3 DNA, 51 bases read in frame from base 1. The V and J ends are trimmed by 1 base and 3 bases, leaving 13 bases between them. The germline V gene (reference sequence) provides CDR1 SEHNR and CDR2 FQNEAQ.

The sample was PBMCs. The sequence joins TRBV7-9 to TRBJ1-6; the D gene is possibly TRBD1, with 6 bases matching. This TCR derives from a man aged 25-40 years in good health and CMV-seronegative. In nucleotides, the sequence is TGTGCCAGCAGCTTAGGGAGGGGGGGTAACTATAATTCACCCCTCCACTTT. It is translated as CASSLGRGGNYNSPLHF. The CDR3 plus the reference TRBV7-9 and TRBJ1-6 genes for the other parts give the full variable domain: DTGVSQNPRHKITKRGQNVTFRCDPISEHNRLYWYRQTLGQGPEFLTYFQNEAQLEKSRLLSDRFSAERPKGSFSTLEIQRTEQGDSAMYLCASSLGRGGNYNSPLHFGNGTRLTVT.